These T cell receptor beta chains were read from a single sample in a study of blood T cells in healthy people across ages. One entry per CDR3 protein, called by TCRdb with MiXCR from the 5' RACE reads. Of roughly 2 million distinct CDR3 sequences in the sample, about 49% were seen once. The specimen sequenced was blood. Every receptor here comes from a woman in her thirties or forties in good health. Both conserved end residues are part of each CDR3. Fields, in order: V gene, CDR3 length, clone size, D gene, J gene, CDR3 protein, CDR3 DNA. D genes are given only for firm matches. A clone size is listed for some rows: how often the clone was seen (once, few, many), or a class if it is expanded.

V gene: TRBV5-6; CDR3 length: 12; clone size: -; D gene: -; J gene: TRBJ1-2; CDR3 protein: CASSLDEFGYTF; CDR3 DNA: TGTGCCAGCAGCTTAGACGAATTTGGCTACACCTTC
V gene: TRBV7-3; CDR3 length: 20; clone size: -; D gene: TRBD2; J gene: TRBJ2-5; CDR3 protein: CASSLHDRGTSGGVQETQYF; CDR3 DNA: TGTGCCAGCAGTCTCCATGACAGGGGGACTAGCGGGGGGGTGCAAGAGACCCAGTACTTC
V gene: TRBV20-1; CDR3 length: 13; clone size: -; D gene: -; J gene: TRBJ2-7; CDR3 protein: CSATGRNSYEQYF; CDR3 DNA: TGCAGTGCTACCGGACGTAACTCCTACGAGCAGTACTTC
V gene: TRBV5-6; CDR3 length: 16; clone size: -; D gene: -; J gene: TRBJ1-2; CDR3 protein: CASSLGAGLTNYGYTF; CDR3 DNA: TGTGCCAGCAGCTTGGGGGCAGGATTAACTAACTATGGCTACACCTTC
V gene: TRBV29-1; CDR3 length: 14; clone size: -; D gene: -; J gene: TRBJ2-1; CDR3 protein: CSVEPPSPYNEQFF; CDR3 DNA: TGCAGCGTTGAACCCCCTAGTCCCTACAATGAGCAGTTCTTC
V gene: TRBV4-3; CDR3 length: 15; clone size: -; D gene: -; J gene: TRBJ2-1; CDR3 protein: CASSQGTGISYEQFF; CDR3 DNA: TGCGCCAGCAGCCAAGGGACCGGCATATCTTATGAGCAGTTCTTC
V gene: TRBV20-1; CDR3 length: 15; clone size: -; D gene: -; J gene: TRBJ1-2; CDR3 protein: CSALRPPAALDGYTF; CDR3 DNA: TGCAGTGCCCTCAGGCCTCCGGCAGCATTGGATGGCTACACCTTC
V gene: TRBV6-6; CDR3 length: 14; clone size: -; D gene: -; J gene: TRBJ2-3; CDR3 protein: CASSYSLVWDTQYF; CDR3 DNA: TGTGCCAGCAGTTACTCGCTGGTTTGGGATACGCAGTATTTT
V gene: TRBV5-6; CDR3 length: 14; clone size: once; D gene: -; J gene: TRBJ2-5; CDR3 protein: CASSFRSGRETQYF; CDR3 DNA: TGTGCCAGCAGCTTTAGATCAGGGCGGGAGACCCAGTACTTC
V gene: TRBV9; CDR3 length: 13; clone size: -; D gene: -; J gene: TRBJ1-2; CDR3 protein: CAGSVGQYYGYTF; CDR3 DNA: TGTGCCGGCAGCGTAGGGCAGTACTATGGCTACACCTTC
V gene: TRBV29-1; CDR3 length: 12; clone size: -; D gene: -; J gene: TRBJ1-2; CDR3 protein: CSVEVRAAGYTF; CDR3 DNA: TGCAGCGTTGAAGTCAGAGCCGCTGGCTACACCTTC
V gene: TRBV12-5; CDR3 length: 17; clone size: -; D gene: -; J gene: TRBJ2-1; CDR3 protein: CASGLVRGAIYPDEQFF; CDR3 DNA: TGTGCTAGTGGTTTGGTACGGGGGGCTATTTATCCCGATGAGCAGTTCTTC
V gene: TRBV6-1; CDR3 length: 16; clone size: -; D gene: TRBD2; J gene: TRBJ2-1; CDR3 protein: CASSGGWGGSYNEQFF; CDR3 DNA: TGTGCCAGCAGTGGGGGGTGGGGGGGTTCCTACAATGAGCAGTTCTTC
V gene: TRBV3-1; CDR3 length: 17; clone size: -; D gene: TRBD2; J gene: TRBJ2-1; CDR3 protein: CASSQEALAGGIGEQFF; CDR3 DNA: TGTGCCAGCAGCCAAGAGGCACTAGCGGGGGGAATAGGTGAGCAGTTCTTC
V gene: TRBV7-9; CDR3 length: 16; clone size: -; D gene: TRBD2; J gene: TRBJ2-3; CDR3 protein: CASSLANREGADTQYF; CDR3 DNA: TGTGCCAGCAGCTTAGCCAATAGGGAGGGCGCAGATACGCAGTATTTT
V gene: TRBV5-1; CDR3 length: 14; clone size: -; D gene: -; J gene: TRBJ2-1; CDR3 protein: CASSPITNPNEQFF; CDR3 DNA: TGCGCCAGCAGCCCGATTACTAATCCGAATGAGCAGTTCTTC
V gene: TRBV27; CDR3 length: 15; clone size: -; D gene: -; J gene: TRBJ1-2; CDR3 protein: CASSFGLRANYGYTF; CDR3 DNA: TGTGCCAGCAGTTTTGGACTTCGAGCTAACTATGGCTACACCTTC
V gene: TRBV20-1; CDR3 length: 15; clone size: -; D gene: TRBD1; J gene: TRBJ1-1; CDR3 protein: CSAIRPGQENTEAFF; CDR3 DNA: TGCAGTGCTATCCGACCGGGACAGGAGAACACTGAAGCTTTCTTT
V gene: TRBV7-2; CDR3 length: 15; clone size: -; D gene: TRBD1; J gene: TRBJ2-3; CDR3 protein: CASHTGVGVTDTQYF; CDR3 DNA: TGTGCCAGCCATACAGGGGTTGGAGTCACAGATACGCAGTATTTT
V gene: TRBV7-3; CDR3 length: 13; clone size: -; D gene: -; J gene: TRBJ1-1; CDR3 protein: CASSLKPDTEAFF; CDR3 DNA: TGTGCCAGCAGCTTAAAGCCAGACACTGAAGCTTTCTTT
V gene: TRBV5-8; CDR3 length: 16; clone size: -; D gene: TRBD1; J gene: TRBJ1-6; CDR3 protein: CASSLARGQGTSPLHF; CDR3 DNA: TGTGCCAGCAGCTTGGCCAGGGGACAGGGGACTTCACCCCTCCACTTT
V gene: TRBV13; CDR3 length: 18; clone size: -; D gene: TRBD2; J gene: TRBJ2-7; CDR3 protein: CASSSGLAGDPSYNEQYF; CDR3 DNA: TGTGCCAGCAGCTCTGGACTAGCGGGGGACCCCTCCTACAATGAGCAGTACTTC
V gene: TRBV2; CDR3 length: 14; clone size: -; D gene: -; J gene: TRBJ1-5; CDR3 protein: CASSDRPVNQPQHF; CDR3 DNA: TGTGCCAGCAGTGACCGGCCTGTCAATCAGCCCCAGCATTTT
V gene: TRBV28; CDR3 length: 14; clone size: -; D gene: TRBD1; J gene: TRBJ2-7; CDR3 protein: CASSSGQRPYEQYF; CDR3 DNA: TGTGCCAGCAGTTCGGGACAGCGACCTTACGAGCAGTACTTC
V gene: TRBV4-2; CDR3 length: 20; clone size: -; D gene: TRBD2; J gene: TRBJ2-3; CDR3 protein: CASSRGLAGGREENTDTQYF; CDR3 DNA: TGTGCCAGCAGCCGAGGACTAGCGGGGGGCCGGGAAGAGAACACAGATACGCAGTATTTT
V gene: TRBV3-1; CDR3 length: 18; clone size: once; D gene: TRBD2; J gene: TRBJ2-1; CDR3 protein: CASSQDAWAGGRHNEQFF; CDR3 DNA: TGTGCCAGCAGCCAAGATGCCTGGGCGGGGGGACGACACAATGAGCAGTTCTTC
V gene: TRBV5-1; CDR3 length: 14; clone size: -; D gene: -; J gene: TRBJ2-1; CDR3 protein: CASSLASLGNEQFF; CDR3 DNA: TGCGCCAGCAGCTTGGCCTCCCTGGGCAATGAGCAGTTCTTC
V gene: TRBV6-2/TRBV6-3; CDR3 length: 15; clone size: few; D gene: -; J gene: TRBJ1-2; CDR3 protein: CASSRTGQMGFGYTF; CDR3 DNA: TGTGCCAGCAGTCGTACCGGACAGATGGGCTTTGGCTACACCTTC
V gene: TRBV5-1; CDR3 length: 15; clone size: -; D gene: -; J gene: TRBJ2-7; CDR3 protein: CASSLYALASYEQYF; CDR3 DNA: TGCGCCAGCAGCTTGTACGCCCTCGCTTCCTACGAGCAGTACTTC
V gene: TRBV4-1; CDR3 length: 12; clone size: many; D gene: -; J gene: TRBJ1-2; CDR3 protein: CASSLGQNGYTF; CDR3 DNA: TGCGCCAGCAGCCTCGGTCAGAATGGCTACACCTTC
V gene: TRBV3-1; CDR3 length: 15; clone size: -; D gene: -; J gene: TRBJ2-6; CDR3 protein: CASSPRGTGTNVLTF; CDR3 DNA: TGTGCCAGCAGCCCACGCGGTACTGGGACCAACGTCCTGACTTTC
V gene: TRBV27; CDR3 length: 16; clone size: -; D gene: -; J gene: TRBJ2-7; CDR3 protein: CASSLQTGIGVGEQYF; CDR3 DNA: TGTGCCAGCAGTTTACAAACGGGGATCGGGGTCGGCGAGCAGTACTTC
V gene: TRBV28; CDR3 length: 14; clone size: -; D gene: -; J gene: TRBJ1-2; CDR3 protein: CASSLWADPDGYTF; CDR3 DNA: TGTGCCAGCAGTTTATGGGCGGATCCAGATGGCTACACCTTC
V gene: TRBV6-2/TRBV6-3; CDR3 length: 16; clone size: -; D gene: -; J gene: TRBJ2-7; CDR3 protein: CASSNPLGAPSYGQYF; CDR3 DNA: TGTGCCAGCAGTAACCCTCTAGGGGCCCCATCCTACGGGCAGTACTTC
V gene: TRBV20-1; CDR3 length: 12; clone size: -; D gene: -; J gene: TRBJ1-2; CDR3 protein: CSARERVYGYTF; CDR3 DNA: TGCAGTGCTAGAGAACGGGTCTATGGCTACACCTTC
V gene: TRBV12-3/TRBV12-4; CDR3 length: 15; clone size: -; D gene: TRBD2; J gene: TRBJ2-3; CDR3 protein: CASSRARVGGDTQYF; CDR3 DNA: TGTGCCAGCAGCCGCGCCAGAGTGGGGGGGGATACGCAGTATTTT
V gene: TRBV28; CDR3 length: 12; clone size: -; D gene: -; J gene: TRBJ2-1; CDR3 protein: CASTALGLGSFF; CDR3 DNA: TGTGCCAGCACCGCATTAGGGCTTGGCTCGTTCTTC
V gene: TRBV4-1; CDR3 length: 13; clone size: few; D gene: -; J gene: TRBJ2-1; CDR3 protein: CASGYTLYNEQFF; CDR3 DNA: TGCGCCAGCGGGTACACCCTCTACAATGAGCAGTTCTTC
V gene: TRBV7-2; CDR3 length: 16; clone size: -; D gene: -; J gene: TRBJ1-2; CDR3 protein: CASSLGGRALNYGYTF; CDR3 DNA: TGTGCCAGCAGCTTAGGGGGCAGGGCGCTAAACTATGGCTACACCTTC
V gene: TRBV4-3; CDR3 length: 14; clone size: -; D gene: -; J gene: TRBJ2-6; CDR3 protein: CASSQVVGTNVLTF; CDR3 DNA: TGCGCCAGCAGCCAAGTAGTTGGGACCAACGTCCTGACTTTC